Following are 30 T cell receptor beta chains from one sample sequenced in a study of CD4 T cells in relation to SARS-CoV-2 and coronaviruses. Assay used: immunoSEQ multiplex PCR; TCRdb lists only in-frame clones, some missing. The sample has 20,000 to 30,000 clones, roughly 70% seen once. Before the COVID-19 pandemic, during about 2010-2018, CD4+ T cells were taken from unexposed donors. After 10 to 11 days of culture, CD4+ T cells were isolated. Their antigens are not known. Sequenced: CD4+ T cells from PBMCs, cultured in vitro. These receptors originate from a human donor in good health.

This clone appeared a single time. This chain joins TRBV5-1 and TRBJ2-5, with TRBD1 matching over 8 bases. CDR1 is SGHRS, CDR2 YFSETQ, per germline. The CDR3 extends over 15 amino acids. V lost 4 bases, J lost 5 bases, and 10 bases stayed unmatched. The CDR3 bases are TGCGCCAGCAGCCGAGAGGGCAGGGGGCTTGAGACCCAGTACTTC. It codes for CASSREGRGLETQYF.

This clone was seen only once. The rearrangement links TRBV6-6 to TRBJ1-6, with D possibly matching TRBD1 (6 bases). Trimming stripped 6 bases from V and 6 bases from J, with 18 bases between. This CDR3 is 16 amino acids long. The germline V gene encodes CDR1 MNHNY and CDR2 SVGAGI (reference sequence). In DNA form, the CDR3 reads TGTGCCAGCAGCGACTACTTGAGACAGGTTAATTCACCCCTCCACTTT. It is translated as CASSDYLRQVNSPLHF.

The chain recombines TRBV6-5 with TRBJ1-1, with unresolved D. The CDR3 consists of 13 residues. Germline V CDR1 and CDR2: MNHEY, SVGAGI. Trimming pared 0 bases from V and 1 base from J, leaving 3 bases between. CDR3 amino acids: CASSYSANTEAFF. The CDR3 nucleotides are TGTGCCAGCAGTTACTCGGCGAACACTGAAGCTTTCTTT.

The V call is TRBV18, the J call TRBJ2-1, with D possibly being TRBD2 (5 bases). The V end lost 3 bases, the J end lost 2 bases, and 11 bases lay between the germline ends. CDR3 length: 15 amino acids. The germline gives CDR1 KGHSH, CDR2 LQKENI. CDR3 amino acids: CASSPSSLAYNEQFF. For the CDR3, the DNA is TGTGCCAGCTCACCTTCTAGCTTGGCCTACAATGAGCAGTTCTTC.

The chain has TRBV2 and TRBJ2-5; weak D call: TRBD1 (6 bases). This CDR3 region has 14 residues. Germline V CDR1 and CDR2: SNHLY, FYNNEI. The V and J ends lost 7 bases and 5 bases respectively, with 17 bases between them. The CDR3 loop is CASMIRGAGETQYF. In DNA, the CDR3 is TGTGCCAGCATGATCAGGGGCGCGGGCGAGACCCAGTACTTC.

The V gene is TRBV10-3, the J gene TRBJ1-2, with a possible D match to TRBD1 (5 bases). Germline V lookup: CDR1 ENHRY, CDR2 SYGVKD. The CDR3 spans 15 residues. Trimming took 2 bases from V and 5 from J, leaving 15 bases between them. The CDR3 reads CAISERPQGEYGYTF. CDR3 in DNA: TGTGCCATCAGTGAGCGGCCTCAGGGAGAGTATGGCTACACCTTC.

This chain's CDR3 is CASSSNTQDTQYF. CDR3 in DNA: TGTGCCAGCAGCTCAAATACTCAGGATACGCAGTATTTT. This chain links TRBV5-5 with TRBJ2-3; D not resolved. Germline V gene sequence: CDR1 SGHKS, CDR2 YYEKEE (reference sequence). This CDR3 has 13 amino acids. The V end was cut by 3 bases, the J end by 6 bases, with 11 bases between.

This CDR3 reads CAISESVGRAYEQYF. For the CDR3, the DNA is TGTGCCATCAGTGAGTCGGTCGGGAGAGCCTACGAGCAGTACTTC. The rearrangement uses TRBV10-3 and TRBJ2-7; TRBD2 might be the D (6 bases). The germline V gene has CDR1 ENHRY and CDR2 SYGVKD. This CDR3 contains 15 residues. V was cut by 0 bases and J by 2 bases, with 11 bases left in between.

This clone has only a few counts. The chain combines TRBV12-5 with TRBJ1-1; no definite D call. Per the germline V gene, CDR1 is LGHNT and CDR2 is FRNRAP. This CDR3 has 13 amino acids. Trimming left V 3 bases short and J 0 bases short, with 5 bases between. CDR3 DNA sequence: TGTGCTAGTGGTTTTGGTATGAACACTGAAGCTTTCTTT. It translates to CASGFGMNTEAFF.

Written as DNA, the CDR3 is TGTGCCAGCAGCTTAGCGTTAAGCTCCTACAATGAGCAGTTCTTC. Translating gives CASSLALSSYNEQFF. The rearrangement joins TRBV7-2 to TRBJ2-1; no definite D call. V gave up 0 bases and J gave up 0 bases, with 6 bases separating them. This CDR3 spans 15 amino acids. Germline CDR1 reads SGHTA; CDR2 reads FQGNSA.

The CDR3 sequence: CASSRGAGTTYEQYF. The DNA for the CDR3 is TGTGCCAGCTCACGCGGAGCGGGTACTACCTACGAGCAGTACTTC. The rearrangement links TRBV18 to TRBJ2-7, with D perhaps matching TRBD2 (6 bases). The V gene lost 4 bases and the J gene lost 2 bases, with 15 bases spanning the gap. The CDR3 totals 15 residues. Germline V gene lookup returns CDR1 KGHSH and CDR2 LQKENI.

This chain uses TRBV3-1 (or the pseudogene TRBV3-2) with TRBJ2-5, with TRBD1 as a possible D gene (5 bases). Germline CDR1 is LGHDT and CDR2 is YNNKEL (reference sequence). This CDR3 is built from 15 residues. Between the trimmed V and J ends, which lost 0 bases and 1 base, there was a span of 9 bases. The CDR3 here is CASSQDSGPQETQYF. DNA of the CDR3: TGTGCCAGCAGCCAAGATTCAGGGCCCCAAGAGACCCAGTACTTC.

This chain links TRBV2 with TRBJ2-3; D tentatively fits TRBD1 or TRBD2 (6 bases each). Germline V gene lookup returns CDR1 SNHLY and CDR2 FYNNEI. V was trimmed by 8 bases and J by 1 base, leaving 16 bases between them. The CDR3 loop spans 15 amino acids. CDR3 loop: CASQRGAGGTDTQYF. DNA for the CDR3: TGTGCCAGCCAAAGGGGGGCCGGTGGCACAGATACGCAGTATTTT.

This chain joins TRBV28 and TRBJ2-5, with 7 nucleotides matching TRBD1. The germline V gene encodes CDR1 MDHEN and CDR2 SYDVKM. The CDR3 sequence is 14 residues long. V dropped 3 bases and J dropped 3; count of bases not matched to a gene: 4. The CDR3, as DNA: TGTGCCAGCAGTTTCTCCGGGACAGAAGAGACCCAGTACTTC. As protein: CASSFSGTEETQYF.

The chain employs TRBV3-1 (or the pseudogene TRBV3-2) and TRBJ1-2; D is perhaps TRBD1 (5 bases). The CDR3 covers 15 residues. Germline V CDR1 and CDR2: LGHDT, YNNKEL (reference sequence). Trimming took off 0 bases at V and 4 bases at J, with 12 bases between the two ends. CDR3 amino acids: CASSQDRQQIYGYTF. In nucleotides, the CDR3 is TGTGCCAGCAGCCAAGATCGACAGCAAATCTATGGCTACACCTTC.

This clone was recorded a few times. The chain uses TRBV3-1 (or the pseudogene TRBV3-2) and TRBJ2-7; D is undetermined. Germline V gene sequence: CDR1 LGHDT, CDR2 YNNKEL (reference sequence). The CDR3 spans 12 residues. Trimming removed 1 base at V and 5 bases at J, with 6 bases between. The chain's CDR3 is CASSQVGDEQYF. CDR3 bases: TGTGCCAGCAGCCAAGTTGGCGACGAGCAGTACTTC.

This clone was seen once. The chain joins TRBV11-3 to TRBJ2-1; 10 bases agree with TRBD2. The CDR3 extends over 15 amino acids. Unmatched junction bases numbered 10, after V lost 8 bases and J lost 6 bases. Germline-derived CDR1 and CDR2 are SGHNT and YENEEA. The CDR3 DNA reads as TGTGCCAGCCTGAAAAGTAGCGGGAGGTCCAATGAGCAGTTCTTC. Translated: CASLKSSGRSNEQFF.

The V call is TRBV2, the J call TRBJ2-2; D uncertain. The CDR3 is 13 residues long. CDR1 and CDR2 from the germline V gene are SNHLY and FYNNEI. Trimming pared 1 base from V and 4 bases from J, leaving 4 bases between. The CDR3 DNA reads TGTGCCAGCAGTGAAGGGGGCACCGGGGAGCTGTTTTTT. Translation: CASSEGGTGELFF.

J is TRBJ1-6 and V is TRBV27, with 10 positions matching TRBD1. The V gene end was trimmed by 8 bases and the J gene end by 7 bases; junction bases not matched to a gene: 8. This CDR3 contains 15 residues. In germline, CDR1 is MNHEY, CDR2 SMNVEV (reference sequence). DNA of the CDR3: TGTGCCAGCGGAAAAGGGGACAGGGGAAATTCACCCCTCCACTTT. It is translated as CASGKGDRGNSPLHF.

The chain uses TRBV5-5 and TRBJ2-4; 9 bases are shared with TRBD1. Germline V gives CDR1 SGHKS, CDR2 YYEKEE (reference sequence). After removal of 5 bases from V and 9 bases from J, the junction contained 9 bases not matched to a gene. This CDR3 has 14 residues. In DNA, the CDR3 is TGTGCCAGCAGTTGGGACAGGGTAGAGGGCATTCAGTACTTC. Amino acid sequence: CASSWDRVEGIQYF. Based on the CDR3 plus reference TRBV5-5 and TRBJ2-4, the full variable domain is DAGVTQSPTHLIKTRGQQVTLRCSPISGHKSVSWYQQVLGQGPQFIFQYYEKEERGRGNFPDRFSARQFPNYSSELNVNALLLGDSALYLCASSWDRVEGIQYFGAGTRLSVL.

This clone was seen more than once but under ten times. CDR3 residues: CASSEVAGLYIQYF. The CDR3 nucleotides are TGTGCCAGCAGTGAAGTGGCAGGGTTGTACATTCAGTACTTC. The chain has TRBV6-1 and TRBJ2-4, with D possibly being TRBD1 (5 bases). Germline V gives CDR1 MNHNS, CDR2 SASEGT. The CDR3 length is 14 residues. V gave up 1 base and J gave up 8 bases, with 12 bases separating them.

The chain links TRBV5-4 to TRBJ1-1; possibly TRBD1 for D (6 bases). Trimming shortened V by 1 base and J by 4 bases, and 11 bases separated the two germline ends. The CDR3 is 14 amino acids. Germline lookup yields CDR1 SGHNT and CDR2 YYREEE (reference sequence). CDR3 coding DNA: TGTGCCAGCAGCTTGTCCAGGGGAAGCACTGAAGCTTTCTTT. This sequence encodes CASSLSRGSTEAFF.

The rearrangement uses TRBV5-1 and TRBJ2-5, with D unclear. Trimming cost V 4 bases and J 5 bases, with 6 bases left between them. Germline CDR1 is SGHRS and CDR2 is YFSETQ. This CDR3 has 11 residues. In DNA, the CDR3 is TGCGCCAGCAGCCAATGGGAGACCCAGTACTTC. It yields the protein CASSQWETQYF.

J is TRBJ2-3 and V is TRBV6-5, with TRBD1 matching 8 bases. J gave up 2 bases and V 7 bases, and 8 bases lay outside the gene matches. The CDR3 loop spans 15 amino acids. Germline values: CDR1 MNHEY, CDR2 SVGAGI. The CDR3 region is CASTMTGDYTDTQYF. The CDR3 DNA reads TGTGCCAGCACTATGACAGGGGATTACACAGATACGCAGTATTTT.

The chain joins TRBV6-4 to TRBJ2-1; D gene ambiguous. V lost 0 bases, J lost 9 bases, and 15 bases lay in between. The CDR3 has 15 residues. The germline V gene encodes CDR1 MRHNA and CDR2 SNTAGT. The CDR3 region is CASSDSGFGWGEQFF. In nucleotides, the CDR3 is TGTGCCAGCAGTGACTCGGGTTTCGGGTGGGGTGAGCAGTTCTTC.

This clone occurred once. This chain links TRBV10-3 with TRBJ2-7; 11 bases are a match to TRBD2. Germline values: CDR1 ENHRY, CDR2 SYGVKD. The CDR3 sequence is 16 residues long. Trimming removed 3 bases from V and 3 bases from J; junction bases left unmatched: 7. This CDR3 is CAISDRSTSGDYEQYF. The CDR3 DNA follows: TGTGCCATCAGTGACCGTTCGACTAGCGGGGACTACGAGCAGTACTTC.

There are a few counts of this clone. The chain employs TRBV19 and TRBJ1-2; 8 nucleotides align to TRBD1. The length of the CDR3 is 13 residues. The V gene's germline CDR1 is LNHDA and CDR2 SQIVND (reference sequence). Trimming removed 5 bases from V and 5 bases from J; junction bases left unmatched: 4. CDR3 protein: CASSVDREYGYTF. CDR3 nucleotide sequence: TGTGCCAGTAGTGTGGACAGGGAGTATGGCTACACCTTC.

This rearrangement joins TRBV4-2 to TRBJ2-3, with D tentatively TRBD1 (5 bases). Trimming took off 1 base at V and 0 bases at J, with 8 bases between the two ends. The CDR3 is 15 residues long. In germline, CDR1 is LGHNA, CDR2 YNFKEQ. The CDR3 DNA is TGTGCCAGCAGCCAAGCACAGGCTAGCACAGATACGCAGTATTTT. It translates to CASSQAQASTDTQYF.

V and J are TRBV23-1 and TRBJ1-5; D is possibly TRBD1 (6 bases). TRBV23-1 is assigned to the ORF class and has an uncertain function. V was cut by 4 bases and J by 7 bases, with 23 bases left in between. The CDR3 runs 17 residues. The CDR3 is CASSPHPGGASLQPQHF. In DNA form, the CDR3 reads TGCGCCAGCAGTCCCCATCCCGGGGGCGCGTCATTACAGCCCCAGCATTTT.

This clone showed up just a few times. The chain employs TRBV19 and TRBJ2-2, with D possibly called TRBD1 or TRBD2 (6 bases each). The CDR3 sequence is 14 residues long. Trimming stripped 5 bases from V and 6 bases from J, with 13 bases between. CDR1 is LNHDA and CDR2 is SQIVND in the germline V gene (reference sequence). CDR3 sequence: CASSASGAAGELFF. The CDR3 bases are TGTGCCAGTAGTGCCTCGGGGGCGGCCGGGGAGCTGTTTTTT.